Shown below are 32 T cell receptor beta chains from a single sample sequenced in a study of identical twins. TCRdb passed the 5' RACE reads through MiXCR, listing each CDR3 protein once. The sample has roughly 290,000 distinct CDR3 sequences, 6.5% to 9.5% seen once. This same sample was also taken into another study, of yellow fever vaccine responses in identical twins.

Sequenced: memory (CD45RO+) T cells sorted from blood. The receptor source for this set is a young woman in good health.

The chain joins TRBV5-5 to TRBJ1-5; perhaps TRBD1 as D (5 bases). The CDR3 length is 15 residues. V lost 4 bases, J lost 0 bases, and 11 bases lay in between. In germline, CDR1 is SGHKS, CDR2 YYEKEE (reference sequence). In nucleotides, the CDR3 is TGTGCCAGCAGCCTAGGGACCTCTAGCAATCAGCCCCAGCATTTT. Protein product: CASSLGTSSNQPQHF.

This chain joins TRBV4-1 and TRBJ2-1, with a possible D match to TRBD1 (6 bases). CDR3 length: 17 residues. Trimming cost V 0 bases and J 12 bases, with 24 bases left between them. From germline, CDR1 is MGHRA and CDR2 YSYEKL. In DNA, the CDR3 is TGCGCCAGCAGCCAAGATCAAGGGCAGGGGACCCCAAAGGGGCAGTTCTTC. The encoded protein is CASSQDQGQGTPKGQFF.

The chain couples TRBV5-4 to TRBJ2-2; D unresolved. The CDR3 contains 13 residues. Germline values: CDR1 SGHNT, CDR2 YYREEE (reference sequence). V lost 0 bases and J 7 bases, leaving 7 bases between the germline ends. The CDR3 DNA reads TGTGCCAGCAGCTTGGGGCTGGGCGGGGAGCTGTTTTTT. Translating gives CASSLGLGGELFF. Based on the CDR3 plus reference TRBV5-4 and TRBJ2-2, the full variable domain is ETGVTQSPTHLIKTRGQQVTLRCSSQSGHNTVSWYQQALGQGPQFIFQYYREEENGRGNFPPRFSGLQFPNYSSELNVNALELDDSALYLCASSLGLGGELFFGEGSRLTVL.

This clonotype was found many times. V gene TRBV5-1 combines with J gene TRBJ1-5; unclear D gene. Germline loops: CDR1 SGHRS, CDR2 YFSETQ. The V gene lost 1 base and the J gene lost 5 bases, with 10 bases spanning the gap. CDR3 size: 14 residues. The CDR3 loop reads CASSLSAGYQPQHF. CDR3 nucleotides: TGCGCCAGCAGCTTGTCGGCAGGTTATCAGCCCCAGCATTTT.

At least ten counts were recorded for this clonotype. The chain employs TRBV11-2 and TRBJ2-3; the match to TRBD1 covers 9 bases. The trim removed 5 bases at V and 5 bases at J, leaving 8 bases unmatched. The CDR3 is 15 amino acids. The germline gives CDR1 SGHAT, CDR2 FQNNGV. CDR3 amino acids: CASSLGQGGKDTQYF. Here the CDR3 DNA reads TGTGCCAGCAGCCTGGGACAGGGAGGTAAAGATACGCAGTATTTT.

V gene TRBV7-2 combines with J gene TRBJ2-1; D unclear. Per germline, CDR1 SGHTA and CDR2 FQGNSA. V dropped 4 bases and J dropped 6 bases, with 7 bases sitting between them. The length of the CDR3 is 12 residues. The CDR3 reads CASSSIINEQFF. Here the CDR3 DNA reads TGTGCCAGCAGCTCTATCATCAATGAGCAGTTCTTC. The full variable domain, with the rest looked up from reference TRBV7-2 and TRBJ2-1, is GAGVSQSPSNKVTEKGKDVELRCDPISGHTALYWYRQSLGQGLEFLIYFQGNSAPDKSGLPSDRFSAERTGGSVSTLTIQRTQQEDSAVYLCASSSIINEQFFGPGTRLTVL.

This clonotype occurred many times. The chain uses TRBV5-1 and TRBJ2-1, with 7 positions matching TRBD2. Germline CDR1 and CDR2: SGHRS and YFSETQ. V trimming: 0 bases; J trimming: 3 bases; junction bases outside the gene matches: 3. The CDR3 has 15 residues. The CDR3, as DNA: TGCGCCAGCAGCTTGGTAGGGGAGGGCTACAATGAGCAGTTCTTC. As protein: CASSLVGEGYNEQFF.

The V gene is TRBV29-1, the J gene TRBJ2-5, with no clear D. The CDR3 loop spans 13 amino acids. V was cut by 4 bases and J by 3 bases, with 12 bases left in between. Germline lookup yields CDR1 SQVTM and CDR2 ANQGSEA. The CDR3 region has the DNA TGCAGCGTTGTAACAGTGGGAAAAGAGACCCAGTACTTC. Translating gives CSVVTVGKETQYF.

There are many counts of this clonotype. This chain uses TRBV6-5 with TRBJ1-1; weak D call: TRBD1 (6 bases). The germline V gene has CDR1 MNHEY and CDR2 SVGAGI. This CDR3 spans 16 amino acids. Trimming shortened V by 2 bases and J by 5 bases, and 18 bases separated the two germline ends. DNA for the CDR3: TGTGCCAGCAGTTACCCGACAGGCCCGGGTGGGACTGAAGCTTTCTTT. Translating it yields CASSYPTGPGGTEAFF.

This clonotype was counted only a few times. This chain joins TRBV6-1 and TRBJ1-2; D uncertain. CDR1 is MNHNS and CDR2 is SASEGT in the germline V gene. Trimming took 2 bases from V and 2 from J, leaving 6 bases between them. This CDR3 has 13 amino acids. DNA for the CDR3: TGTGCCAGCAGTGAACCGGGGAACTATGGCTACACCTTC. Its translation: CASSEPGNYGYTF.

J is TRBJ2-1 and V is TRBV7-9; 8 bases are shared with TRBD2. CDR3 length: 17 residues. Germline CDR1 is SEHNR and CDR2 is FQNEAQ (reference sequence). V lost 1 base to trimming and J lost 8 bases; unmatched junction nucleotides: 13. The CDR3 region is CASSLGRVGGVGYEQFF. In DNA, the CDR3 is TGTGCCAGCAGCTTAGGTCGGGTCGGGGGGGTTGGCTATGAGCAGTTCTTC.

Many counts were recorded for this clonotype. The chain employs TRBV12-3 or TRBV12-4 and TRBJ2-7, with D maybe TRBD1 (7 bases). V was shortened by 6 bases and J by 2 bases, with 17 bases between the two germline ends. The CDR3 covers 15 residues. The CDR3 protein is CASRPDRDSAYEQYF. In nucleotides, the CDR3 is TGTGCCAGCAGACCCGACAGGGACTCTGCCTACGAGCAGTACTTC.

A remark on this clonotype: With a much larger clone just one base away, this may be a read error. The conserved phenylalanine or tryptophan is not found at the CDR3 terminus, so this likely reflects a read error. The rearrangement links TRBV12-3 or TRBV12-4 to TRBJ2-7; the match to TRBD2 covers 9 bases. Losses at the gene ends were 2 bases for V and 3 bases for J; bases not matched to a gene: 8. There are 16 residues in the CDR3. This CDR3 reads CASSLRWASGNYEQYS. The CDR3 DNA reads as TGTGCCAGCAGTTTACGGTGGGCTAGCGGGAACTACGAGCAGTACTCC.

This sequence joins TRBV27 and TRBJ1-2, with 7 nucleotides matching TRBD1. The CDR3 length is 15 residues. Unmatched junction bases numbered 6, after V lost 1 base and J lost 4 bases. Germline assignment: CDR1 MNHEY and CDR2 SMNVEV (reference sequence). In DNA form, the CDR3 reads TGTGCCAGCAGTTTATTAGGGGGACAGAGCTATGGCTACACCTTC. This encodes CASSLLGGQSYGYTF.

This clonotype appeared many times. The V gene is TRBV6-2 or TRBV6-3, the J gene TRBJ2-1, with 11 bases fitting TRBD2. With 0 bases clipped from V and 4 bases from J, the junction kept 2 bases outside the gene matches. Germline V gene data show CDR1 as MNHEY and CDR2 as SVGEGT. The CDR3 length is 16 residues. CDR3 coding DNA: TGTGCCAGCAGTTACTCCGGGACTAGCGGATACAATGAGCAGTTCTTC. Amino acids: CASSYSGTSGYNEQFF.

This clonotype was found many times. This chain links TRBV5-1 with TRBJ1-5; 9 bases line up with TRBD1. CDR3 length: 15 amino acids. With V trimmed by 3 bases and J by 4 bases, 5 bases remained unmatched. CDR1 and CDR2 from the germline V gene are SGHRS and YFSETQ. DNA of the CDR3: TGCGCCAGCAGCTCCGATGGACAGGGGAATCAGCCCCAGCATTTT. It specifies CASSSDGQGNQPQHF.

The CDR3 loop reads CASSVGDRAFF. In DNA, the CDR3 is TGTGCCAGCAGTGTGGGGGACAGAGCTTTCTTT. The chain couples TRBV2 to TRBJ1-1, with TRBD1 identical over 7 bases. CDR1 and CDR2 from the germline V gene are SNHLY and FYNNEI. With 4 bases clipped from V and 10 bases from J, the junction kept 3 bases outside the gene matches. This CDR3 has 11 amino acids.

This clonotype was counted a few times. The rearrangement joins TRBV12-5 to TRBJ2-3; D gene uncertain. The V gene lost 5 bases and the J gene lost 0 bases, with 9 bases spanning the gap. Germline V gene lookup returns CDR1 LGHNT and CDR2 FRNRAP. CDR3 length equals 14 residues. The CDR3: CASGLQLSTDTQYF. The CDR3 bases are TGTGCTAGTGGTCTCCAGCTTAGCACAGATACGCAGTATTTT. Full variable domain (rest looked up from reference TRBV12-5 and TRBJ2-3): DARVTQTPRHKVTEMGQEVTMRCQPILGHNTVFWYRQTMMQGLELLAYFRNRAPLDDSGMPKDRFSAEMPDATLATLKIQPSEPRDSAVYFCASGLQLSTDTQYFGPGTRLTVL.

The chain joins TRBV28 to TRBJ2-2, with 10 bases aligning to TRBD1. CDR1 is MDHEN and CDR2 is SYDVKM in the germline V gene. The CDR3 runs to 15 residues. V lost 6 bases to trimming and J lost 6 bases; unmatched junction nucleotides: 7. The CDR3 nucleotides read TGTGCCAGCAGACAACTTGACAGGGGGCCCGGGGAGCTGTTTTTT. Amino acid sequence: CASRQLDRGPGELFF.

This clonotype was picked up many times. This chain joins TRBV18 and TRBJ1-1; D gene uncertain. Trimming took off 3 bases at V and 4 bases at J, with 18 bases between the two ends. The CDR3 is 16 residues long. From germline, CDR1 is KGHSH and CDR2 LQKENI. The CDR3 loop is CASSPNSDGFGTEAFF. In nucleotides, the CDR3 is TGTGCCAGCTCACCGAACTCGGACGGCTTCGGCACTGAAGCTTTCTTT.

This clonotype was detected many times. The rearrangement uses TRBV5-1 and TRBJ2-3; D possibly corresponds to TRBD2 (5 bases). CDR1 and CDR2 (germline): SGHRS, YFSETQ. This CDR3 is built from 15 residues. The V end was cut by 0 bases, the J end by 2 bases, with 10 bases between. CDR3 residues: CASSLALANTDTQYF. In DNA form, the CDR3 reads TGCGCCAGCAGCTTGGCCCTAGCCAACACAGATACGCAGTATTTT.

This clonotype was observed a few times. V gene TRBV7-9 combines with J gene TRBJ2-6; no definite D call. Germline V gene lookup returns CDR1 SEHNR and CDR2 FQNEAQ (reference sequence). V gave up 5 bases and J gave up 0 bases, with 14 bases separating them. The length of the CDR3 is 17 residues. CDR3 residues: CASSDQPTNSGANVLTF. DNA of the CDR3: TGTGCCAGCAGCGATCAACCGACAAACTCTGGGGCCAACGTCCTGACTTTC.

This chain uses TRBV6-1 with TRBJ2-6, with no clear D. The germline V and J ends were trimmed by 6 bases and 1 base, with 13 bases remaining between them. The CDR3 contains 16 residues. Germline V gene data show CDR1 as MNHNS and CDR2 as SASEGT. The CDR3 sequence is CASSQTGPSGANVLTF. The CDR3 DNA sequence: TGTGCCAGCAGCCAAACCGGACCGTCTGGGGCCAACGTCCTGACTTTC.

This clonotype turned up a few times. This rearrangement joins TRBV6-5 to TRBJ1-4, with TRBD1 identical over 7 bases. Looked up from germline, CDR1 is MNHEY and CDR2 is SVGAGI. V lost 2 bases, J lost 10 bases, and 7 bases stayed unmatched. The CDR3 runs to 14 residues. CDR3 residues: CASSYGQGGGKLFF. In DNA, the CDR3 is TGTGCCAGCAGTTACGGCCAGGGGGGCGGAAAACTGTTTTTT.

The sample holds a few counts of this clonotype. CDR3 in amino acids: CASRIIGQGNSPLHF. In DNA form, the CDR3 reads TGTGCCAGCCGTATCATTGGGCAGGGCAATTCACCCCTCCACTTT. The chain joins TRBV27 to TRBJ1-6; tentatively, D is TRBD1 (5 bases). Trimming cost V 8 bases and J 7 bases, with 18 bases left between them. The CDR3 is 15 amino acids. CDR1 MNHEY and CDR2 SMNVEV come from the germline V gene (reference sequence).

This clonotype was observed a handful of times. The chain recombines TRBV18 with TRBJ1-1; 9 bases line up with TRBD1. The length of the CDR3 is 14 residues. Unmatched junction bases numbered 5, after V lost 4 bases and J lost 5 bases. The germline V gene has CDR1 KGHSH and CDR2 LQKENI. The CDR3 DNA follows: TGTGCCAGCTCACGGACAGGGGTAGATACTGAAGCTTTCTTT. Encoded protein: CASSRTGVDTEAFF.

The gene calls are TRBV19 and TRBJ2-5; D perhaps matches TRBD1 (5 bases). The CDR3 is 15 residues long. From germline, CDR1 is LNHDA and CDR2 SQIVND (reference sequence). V was cut by 2 bases and J by 5 bases, with 15 bases left in between. This CDR3 is CASSILWGRIETQYF. In DNA, the CDR3 is TGTGCCAGTAGTATATTGTGGGGCCGCATTGAGACCCAGTACTTC.

This clonotype was seen repeatedly, ten times or more. V is TRBV5-8 and J is TRBJ2-3; tentative D call: TRBD1 (6 bases). Trimming left V 0 bases short and J 4 bases short, with 18 bases between. The CDR3 consists of 17 residues. Germline CDR1 and CDR2: SGHTS and YDEGEE. CDR3 bases: TGTGCCAGCAGCTTGGCCCTTACAGGGCTTGAAGCAGATACGCAGTATTTT. Translation: CASSLALTGLEADTQYF.

The chain recombines TRBV5-8 with TRBJ2-7; D possibly matches TRBD1 or TRBD2 (6 bases each). The CDR3 length is 14 residues. CDR1 is SGHTS and CDR2 is YDEGEE in the germline V gene. The ends were cut back, 1 base at V and 6 bases at J, with 14 bases in the middle. CDR3 coding DNA: TGTGCCAGCAGCTTGCAGGGGTTCGGGGGCGAGCAGTACGTC. It codes for CASSLQGFGGEQYV.

This clonotype showed up just a few times. The V call is TRBV24-1, the J call TRBJ1-1, with D tentatively TRBD1 (6 bases). CDR1 is KGHDR, CDR2 SFDVKD, per germline. This CDR3 region has 12 residues. The V end lost 3 bases, the J end lost 8 bases, and 9 bases lay between the germline ends. This CDR3 reads CATSDPGTEAFF. The CDR3 DNA reads as TGTGCCACCAGTGATCCCGGGACAGAAGCTTTCTTT.

This clonotype showed up many times. The chain carries TRBV12-3 or TRBV12-4 and TRBJ2-5, with TRBD2 matching over 14 bases. Germline trimming cut 5 bases from V and 7 bases from J; bases unmatched to any gene: 9. The CDR3 loop spans 16 amino acids. CDR3 nucleotides: TGTGCCAGCAGTCCCAGACTAGCGGGAGGGCCCGGGACCCAGTACTTC. Translation: CASSPRLAGGPGTQYF.

This clonotype was seen a handful of times. J is TRBJ2-1 and V is TRBV7-8, with TRBD2 matching over 8 bases. The length of the CDR3 is 15 residues. Germline assignment: CDR1 SGHVS and CDR2 FQNEAQ. With V trimmed by 7 bases and J by 6 bases, 11 bases remained unmatched. Here the CDR3 reads CASIPSETSVNEQFF. The CDR3 DNA is TGTGCCAGCATCCCTAGTGAGACTAGCGTCAATGAGCAGTTCTTC.